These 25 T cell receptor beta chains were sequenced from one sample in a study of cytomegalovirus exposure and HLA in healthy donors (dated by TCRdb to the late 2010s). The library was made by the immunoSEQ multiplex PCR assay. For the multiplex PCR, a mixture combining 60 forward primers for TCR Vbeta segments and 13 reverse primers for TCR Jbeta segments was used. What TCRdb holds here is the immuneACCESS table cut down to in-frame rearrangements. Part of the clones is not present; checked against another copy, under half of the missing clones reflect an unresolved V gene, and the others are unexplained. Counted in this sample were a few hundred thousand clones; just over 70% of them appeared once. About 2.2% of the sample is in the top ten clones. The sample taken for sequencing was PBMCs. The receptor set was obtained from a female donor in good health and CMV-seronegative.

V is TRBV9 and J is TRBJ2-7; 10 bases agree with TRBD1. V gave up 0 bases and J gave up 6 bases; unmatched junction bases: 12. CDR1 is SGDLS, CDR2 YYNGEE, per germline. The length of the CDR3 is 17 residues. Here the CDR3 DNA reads TGTGCCAGCAGCGTAGCCACGACTGGACAGGGGGTCTCCGAGCAGTACTTC. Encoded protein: CASSVATTGQGVSEQYF.

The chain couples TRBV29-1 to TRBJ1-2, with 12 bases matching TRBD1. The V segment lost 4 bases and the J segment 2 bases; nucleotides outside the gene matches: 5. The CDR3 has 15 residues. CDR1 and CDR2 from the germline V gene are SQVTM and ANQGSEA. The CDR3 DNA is TGCAGCGTTGTGGGGACAGGGGGCTGGAACTATGGCTACACCTTC. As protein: CSVVGTGGWNYGYTF.

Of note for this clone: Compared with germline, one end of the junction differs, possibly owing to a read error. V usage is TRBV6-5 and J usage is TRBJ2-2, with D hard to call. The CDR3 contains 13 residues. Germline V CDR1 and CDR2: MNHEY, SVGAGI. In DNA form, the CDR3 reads TGTGCCAGCAGTTACTCGAACTCCGGGGAGCTGTTTTTT. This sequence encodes CASSYSNSGELFF.

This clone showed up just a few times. CDR3 region: CASSYTGNYGYTF. CDR3 in DNA: TGTGCCAGCAGTTATACAGGGAACTATGGCTACACCTTC. This rearrangement joins TRBV27 to TRBJ1-2; maybe TRBD1 (6 bases). The CDR3 is made up of 13 amino acids. The germline CDR1 and CDR2 sequences are MNHEY and SMNVEV (reference sequence). V was pared by 4 bases and J by 2 bases, with 8 bases between.

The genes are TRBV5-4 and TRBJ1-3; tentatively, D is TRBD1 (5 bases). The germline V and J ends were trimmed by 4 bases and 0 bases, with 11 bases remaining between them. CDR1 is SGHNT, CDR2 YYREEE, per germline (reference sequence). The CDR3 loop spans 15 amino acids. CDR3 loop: CASSGAGSSGNTIYF. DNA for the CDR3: TGTGCCAGCAGCGGGGCCGGGAGCTCTGGAAACACCATATATTTT.

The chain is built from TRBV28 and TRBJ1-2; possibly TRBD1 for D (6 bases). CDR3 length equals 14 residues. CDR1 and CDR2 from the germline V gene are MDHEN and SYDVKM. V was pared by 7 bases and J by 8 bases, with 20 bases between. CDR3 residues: CASNPYRVLKGYTF. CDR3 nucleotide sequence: TGTGCCAGCAACCCGTACAGGGTCTTAAAAGGCTACACCTTC.

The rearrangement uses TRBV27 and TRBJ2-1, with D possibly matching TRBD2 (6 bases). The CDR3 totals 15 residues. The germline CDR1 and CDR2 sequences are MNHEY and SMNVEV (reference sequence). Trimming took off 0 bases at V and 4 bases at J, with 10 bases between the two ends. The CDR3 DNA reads TGTGCCAGCAGTTTATCGCTTAGCGGTTACAATGAGCAGTTCTTC. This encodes CASSLSLSGYNEQFF.

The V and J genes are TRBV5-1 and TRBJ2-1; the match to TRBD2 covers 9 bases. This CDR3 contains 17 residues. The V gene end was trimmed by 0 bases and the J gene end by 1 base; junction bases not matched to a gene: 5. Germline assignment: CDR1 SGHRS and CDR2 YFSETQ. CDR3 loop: CASSLVPSGTSYNEQFF. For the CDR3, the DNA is TGCGCCAGCAGCTTGGTGCCTAGCGGGACTTCCTACAATGAGCAGTTCTTC. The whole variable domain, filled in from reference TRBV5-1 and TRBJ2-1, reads KAGVTQTPRYLIKTRGQQVTLSCSPISGHRSVSWYQQTPGQGLQFLFEYFSETQRNKGNFPGRFSGRQFSNSRSEMNVSTLELGDSALYLCASSLVPSGTSYNEQFFGPGTRLTVL.

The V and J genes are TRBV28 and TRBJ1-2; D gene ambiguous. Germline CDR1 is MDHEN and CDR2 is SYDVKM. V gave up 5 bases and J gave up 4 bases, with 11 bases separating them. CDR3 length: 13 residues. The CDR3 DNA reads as TGTGCCAGCAGTCCCCGGGGAGTCTATGGCTACACCTTC. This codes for CASSPRGVYGYTF.

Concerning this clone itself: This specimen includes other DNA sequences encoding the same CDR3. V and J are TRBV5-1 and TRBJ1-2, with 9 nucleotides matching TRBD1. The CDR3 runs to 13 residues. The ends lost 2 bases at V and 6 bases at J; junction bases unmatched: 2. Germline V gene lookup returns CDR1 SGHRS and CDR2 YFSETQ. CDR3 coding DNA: TGCGCCAGCAGCTTAGGGACAGGGAATGGCTACACCTTC. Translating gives CASSLGTGNGYTF.

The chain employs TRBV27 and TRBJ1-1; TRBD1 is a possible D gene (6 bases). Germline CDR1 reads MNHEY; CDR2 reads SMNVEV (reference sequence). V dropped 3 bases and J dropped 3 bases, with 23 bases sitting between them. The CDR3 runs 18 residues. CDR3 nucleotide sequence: TGTGCCAGCAGTTTCCGGGACCGACCGTTGGGGGCGGACACTGAAGCTTTCTTT. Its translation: CASSFRDRPLGADTEAFF.

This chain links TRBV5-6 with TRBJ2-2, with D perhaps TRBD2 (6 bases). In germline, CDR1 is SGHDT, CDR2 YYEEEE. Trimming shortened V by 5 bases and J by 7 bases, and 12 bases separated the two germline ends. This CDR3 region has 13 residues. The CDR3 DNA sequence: TGTGCCAGCAGGGAGGGGCGAGGCGGGGAGCTGTTTTTT. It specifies CASREGRGGELFF. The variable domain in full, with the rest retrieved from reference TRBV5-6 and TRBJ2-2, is DAGVTQSPTHLIKTRGQQVTLRCSPKSGHDTVSWYQQALGQGPQFIFQYYEEEERQRGNFPDRFSGHQFPNYSSELNVNALLLGDSALYLCASREGRGGELFFGEGSRLTVL.

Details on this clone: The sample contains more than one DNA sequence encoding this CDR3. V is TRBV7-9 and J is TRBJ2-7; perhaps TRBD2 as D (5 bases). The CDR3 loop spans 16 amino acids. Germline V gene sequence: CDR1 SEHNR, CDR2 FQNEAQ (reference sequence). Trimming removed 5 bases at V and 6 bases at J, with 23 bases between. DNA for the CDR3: TGTGCCAGCAGCGAGAGGGCCAGCGACAAAGACGGCGAGCAGTACTTC. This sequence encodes CASSERASDKDGEQYF.

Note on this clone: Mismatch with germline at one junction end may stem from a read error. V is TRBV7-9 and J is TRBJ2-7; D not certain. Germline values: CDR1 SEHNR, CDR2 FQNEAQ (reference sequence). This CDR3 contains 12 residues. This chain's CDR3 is CSSSRGGNEQYF. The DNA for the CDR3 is TGTTCCAGCAGCAGAGGCGGCAACGAGCAGTACTTC. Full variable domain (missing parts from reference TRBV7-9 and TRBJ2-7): DTGVSQNPRHKITKRGQNVTFRCDPISEHNRLYWYRQTLGQGPEFLTYFQNEAQLEKSRLLSDRFSAERPKGSFSTLEIQRTEQGDSAMYLCSSSRGGNEQYFGPGTRLTVT.

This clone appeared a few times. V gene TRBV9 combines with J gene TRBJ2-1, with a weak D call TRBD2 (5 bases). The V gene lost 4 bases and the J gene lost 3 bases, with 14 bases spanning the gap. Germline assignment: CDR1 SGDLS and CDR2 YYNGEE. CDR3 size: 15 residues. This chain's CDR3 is CASSSLEEFYNEQFF. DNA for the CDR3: TGTGCCAGCAGCAGTTTGGAGGAGTTCTACAATGAGCAGTTCTTC.

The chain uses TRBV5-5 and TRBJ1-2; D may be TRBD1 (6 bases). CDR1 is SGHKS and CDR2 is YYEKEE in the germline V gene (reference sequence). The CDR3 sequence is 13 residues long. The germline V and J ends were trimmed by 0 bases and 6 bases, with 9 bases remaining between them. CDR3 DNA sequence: TGTGCCAGCAGCTTGGTAGGGGGAAATGGCTACACCTTC. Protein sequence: CASSLVGGNGYTF.

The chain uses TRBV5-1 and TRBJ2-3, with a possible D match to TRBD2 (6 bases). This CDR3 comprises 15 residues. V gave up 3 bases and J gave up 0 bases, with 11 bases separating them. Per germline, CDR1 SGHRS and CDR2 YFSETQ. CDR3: CASSSGVPSTDTQYF. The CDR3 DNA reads TGCGCCAGCAGCTCGGGAGTGCCAAGCACAGATACGCAGTATTTT.

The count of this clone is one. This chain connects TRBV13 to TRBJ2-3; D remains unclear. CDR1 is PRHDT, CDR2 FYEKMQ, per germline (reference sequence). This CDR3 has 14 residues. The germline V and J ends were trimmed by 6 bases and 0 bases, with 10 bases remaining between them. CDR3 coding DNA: TGTGCCAGCAGAGGTGGCAGGAGCACAGATACGCAGTATTTT. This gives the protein CASRGGRSTDTQYF.

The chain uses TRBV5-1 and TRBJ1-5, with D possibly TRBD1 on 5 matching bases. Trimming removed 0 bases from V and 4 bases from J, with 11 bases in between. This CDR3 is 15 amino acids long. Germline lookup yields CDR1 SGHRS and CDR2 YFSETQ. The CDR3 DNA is TGCGCCAGCAGCTTGGGGCCGGAGGGGAATCAGCCCCAGCATTTT. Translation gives CASSLGPEGNQPQHF. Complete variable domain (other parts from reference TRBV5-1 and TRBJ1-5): KAGVTQTPRYLIKTRGQQVTLSCSPISGHRSVSWYQQTPGQGLQFLFEYFSETQRNKGNFPGRFSGRQFSNSRSEMNVSTLELGDSALYLCASSLGPEGNQPQHFGDGTRLSIL.

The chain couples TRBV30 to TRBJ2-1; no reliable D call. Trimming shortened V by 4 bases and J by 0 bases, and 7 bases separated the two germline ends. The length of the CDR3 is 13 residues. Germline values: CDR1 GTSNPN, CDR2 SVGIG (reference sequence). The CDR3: CAWKRSSYNEQFF. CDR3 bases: TGTGCCTGGAAGAGGTCCTCCTACAATGAGCAGTTCTTC.

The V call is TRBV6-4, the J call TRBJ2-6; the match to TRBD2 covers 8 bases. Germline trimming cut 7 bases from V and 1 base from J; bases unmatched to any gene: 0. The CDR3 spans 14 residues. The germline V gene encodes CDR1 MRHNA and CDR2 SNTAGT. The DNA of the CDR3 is TGTGCCAGCAAGCGGGAGTCTGGGGCCAACGTCCTGACTTTC. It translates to CASKRESGANVLTF.

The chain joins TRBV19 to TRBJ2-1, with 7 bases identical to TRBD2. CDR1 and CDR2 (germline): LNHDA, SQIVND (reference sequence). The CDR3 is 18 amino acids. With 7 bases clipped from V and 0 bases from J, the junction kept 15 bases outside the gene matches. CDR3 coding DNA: TGTGCCAGTAATCGCGGACTAGAACCCTTTCGCTCCTACAATGAGCAGTTCTTC. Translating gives CASNRGLEPFRSYNEQFF.

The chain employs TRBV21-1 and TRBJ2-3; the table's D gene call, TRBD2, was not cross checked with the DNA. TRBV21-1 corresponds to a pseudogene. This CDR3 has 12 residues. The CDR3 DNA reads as TGTGCCAGCAGCAGCTACACAGATACGCAGTATTTT. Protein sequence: CASSSYTDTQYF.

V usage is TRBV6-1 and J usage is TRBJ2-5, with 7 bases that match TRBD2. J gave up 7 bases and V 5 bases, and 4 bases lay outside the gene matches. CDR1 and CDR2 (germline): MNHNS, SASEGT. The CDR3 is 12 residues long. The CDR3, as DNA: TGTGCCAGCAGTCTGGGGGAGGGGACCCAGTACTTC. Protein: CASSLGEGTQYF.

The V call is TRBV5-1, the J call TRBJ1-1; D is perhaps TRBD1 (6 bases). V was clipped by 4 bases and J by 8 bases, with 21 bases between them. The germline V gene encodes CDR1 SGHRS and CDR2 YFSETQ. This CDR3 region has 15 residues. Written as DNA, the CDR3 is TGCGCCAGCAGCAGGGGGGGGCAGGTCGGAAAGGAAGCTTTCTTT. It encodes CASSRGGQVGKEAFF.